The clone carrying this T cell receptor beta chain was counted between two and nine times. Its antigen remains unknown. The data were obtained in a study of beta chain features in type 1 diabetes. About the research overall: There was similarity between patients and healthy donors in age, gender and cell yields. General study findings and limits: The similarity of naive, central memory and Treg TCRB repertoires appeared greater among patients than among healthy donors. When cDNA is sequenced, cells with high TCR expression could be over-represented.

Expressed TCRB transcripts were sequenced because the isolated RNA had all been reverse transcribed beforehand. The method was immunoSEQ multiplex PCR; TCRdb's version includes in-frame clones alone and lacks a portion of them. The profile shows around 340,000 clones, under 8.5% of them singletons. Germline CDR1 LNHDA, CDR2 SQIVND (reference sequence). This CDR3 has 15 amino acids. V lost 7 bases, J lost 6 bases, and 19 bases lay in between. This receptor was taken from a young woman in good health. Sequencing was done on a sample of central memory CD4+ T cells from blood. The chain recombines TRBV19 with TRBJ1-5; tentatively, D is TRBD1 (5 bases). CDR3 nucleotides: TGTGCCAGTAAGGGTGGCCAGGGAAGGAGTCAGCCCCAGCATTTT. It is translated as CASKGGQGRSQPQHF.